This T cell receptor (beta chain) was sequenced during a study of molecular identifiers for immune sequencing clone quantification. V shed 4 bases and J 13 bases; nucleotides not matched to a gene: 2. Germline V gives CDR1 KGHDR, CDR2 SFDVKD. The CDR3 runs to 11 residues. TCRdb recomputed calls from the PCR reads with MiXCR, one row per CDR3 protein. The table includes under 650,000 distinct CDR3 sequences, just under 20% detected once. The sequence was obtained from a human donor in good health. Some libraries in this study had Jurkat cell RNA spiked in. Sequencing was done on a sample of naive CD8+ T cells from blood, with Jurkat cell RNA spiked in. Subset here: FACS-sorted CD8+CD4-CCR7+CD45RA+ naive T cells. J is TRBJ2-1 and V is TRBV24-1; 8 bases line up with TRBD1. CDR3: CATSEGTGQFF. The CDR3 region has the DNA TGTGCCACCAGTGAAGGGACAGGTCAGTTCTTC.